These 20 T cell receptor beta chains originate from one sample sequenced in a study of ipilimumab plus nivolumab after autologous stem cell transplantation. TCRdb keeps only in-frame clones here, not all; method: immunoSEQ multiplex PCR. This sample has roughly 25,000 clones, with about 82% found just once. Sample: PBMCs, taken in a trial of ipilimumab plus nivolumab as post-transplant consolidation. These receptors all stem from a male donor with diffuse large B-cell lymphoma.

This clone was counted once. CDR3 region: CSVQGYNEQFF. CDR3 in DNA: TGCAGCGTCCAGGGATACAATGAGCAGTTCTTC. The rearrangement links TRBV29-1 to TRBJ2-1, with D possibly being TRBD1 (5 bases). The CDR3 consists of 11 residues. V lost 6 bases and J 4 bases, leaving 7 bases between the germline ends. The germline V gene has CDR1 SQVTM and CDR2 ANQGSEA.

The rearrangement uses TRBV6-5 and TRBJ1-1; D perhaps matches TRBD1 (6 bases). Trimming took off 5 bases at V and 4 bases at J, with 11 bases between the two ends. Germline CDR1 is MNHEY and CDR2 is SVGAGI. This CDR3 comprises 13 residues. The CDR3 region is CASSHRDITEAFF. Here the CDR3 DNA reads TGTGCCAGCAGTCACAGGGATATCACTGAAGCTTTCTTT.

The J gene is TRBJ2-1, the V gene TRBV19; 7 bases fit TRBD2. Losses at the gene ends were 4 bases for V and 2 bases for J; bases not matched to a gene: 5. Germline assignment: CDR1 LNHDA and CDR2 SQIVND (reference sequence). The length of the CDR3 is 15 residues. The CDR3 spells CASSNVAGAYNEQFF. The CDR3, as DNA: TGTGCCAGTAGTAACGTCGCGGGGGCCTACAATGAGCAGTTCTTC.

V gene TRBV6-1 combines with J gene TRBJ2-2; 10 nucleotides match TRBD1. With 6 bases clipped from V and 7 bases from J, the junction kept 5 bases outside the gene matches. This CDR3 has 14 residues. Germline V gives CDR1 MNHNS, CDR2 SASEGT. The CDR3 DNA sequence: TGTGCCAGCAGCGACAGGGGGCAAATCGGGGAGCTGTTTTTT. It codes for CASSDRGQIGELFF.

A word on this clone: A far larger clone is one base from this, pointing to a likely read error. Other DNA sequences of this sample code for an identical CDR3. The chain is built from TRBV13 and TRBJ1-1; D is unresolved. Germline CDR1 is PRHDT and CDR2 is FYEKMQ (reference sequence). The CDR3 runs to 13 residues. Trimming left V 1 base short and J 4 bases short, with 7 bases between. The CDR3 nucleotides are TGTGCCAGCAGCTTAGAGCAGAGCACTGAAGCTTTCTTT. It codes for CASSLEQSTEAFF.

The V call is TRBV21-1, the J call TRBJ2-7; TRBD1, the table's D call, lacks a check against the DNA. TRBV21-1 is a known pseudogene. CDR3 length equals 18 residues. The CDR3 nucleotides read TGTGCCAGCAGCAAAAGTCCCGGGGACGGGCCAGGGGAATACGAGCAGTACTTC. Its protein is CASSKSPGDGPGEYEQYF.

The genes are TRBV30 and TRBJ1-4, with TRBD1 matching 8 bases. Per germline, CDR1 GTSNPN and CDR2 SVGIG (reference sequence). The CDR3 has 14 residues. Unmatched junction bases numbered 7, after V lost 3 bases and J lost 7 bases. The CDR3 nucleotides read TGTGCCTGGAGCCCAGGGGGCGCGGGTGAAAAACTGTTTTTT. This sequence encodes CAWSPGGAGEKLFF.

The chain couples TRBV18 to TRBJ2-2, with D possibly TRBD1 on 5 matching bases. Germline assignment: CDR1 KGHSH and CDR2 LQKENI. The CDR3 has 16 residues. V lost 0 bases, J lost 4 bases, and 12 bases lay in between. CDR3 DNA sequence: TGTGCCAGCTCACCACCGAACCAGGGTATCACCGGGGAGCTGTTTTTT. Its protein is CASSPPNQGITGELFF.

This chain links TRBV5-1 with TRBJ2-1; 8 bases align to TRBD1. Germline trimming cut 0 bases from V and 12 bases from J; bases unmatched to any gene: 11. Germline V gene lookup returns CDR1 SGHRS and CDR2 YFSETQ. The CDR3 runs 15 residues. CDR3 sequence (DNA): TGCGCCAGCAGCTTGGTTGCAGGGGGCGAAAGTGGGCAGTTCTTC. As protein: CASSLVAGGESGQFF.

The chain has TRBV5-1 and TRBJ2-3, with 12 bases lining up with TRBD2. The CDR3 is 18 amino acids. Germline assignment: CDR1 SGHRS and CDR2 YFSETQ. J lost 5 bases, V lost 3 bases, and 13 bases had no gene match. For the CDR3, the DNA is TGCGCCAGCAGCTCCAGCGCCGGACTAGCGGGGTCCTTAGATACGCAGTATTTT. This codes for CASSSSAGLAGSLDTQYF.

DNA of the CDR3: TGCGCCAGCAGCCAGGGACAGCCCTCAAACTATGGCTACACCTTC. Amino acids: CASSQGQPSNYGYTF. The chain couples TRBV5-1 to TRBJ1-2; TRBD1 matches at 7 bases. There are 15 residues in the CDR3. Germline values: CDR1 SGHRS, CDR2 YFSETQ. V was pared by 4 bases and J by 2 bases, with 8 bases of the junction left unmatched.

The chain couples TRBV5-1 to TRBJ2-5; maybe TRBD1 (5 bases). Germline CDR1 SGHRS, CDR2 YFSETQ. Trimming removed 2 bases at V and 1 base at J, with 12 bases between. This CDR3 comprises 15 residues. The CDR3 nucleotides read TGCGCCAGCAGCTTTCTCCAGACAGCCCAAGAGACCCAGTACTTC. Translating gives CASSFLQTAQETQYF.

V is TRBV14 and J is TRBJ2-3, with D perhaps TRBD1 or TRBD2 (5 bases each). Deletions cut 4 bases from V and 2 bases from J, with 19 bases between. Germline CDR1 and CDR2: SGHDN and FVKESK. The CDR3 loop spans 17 amino acids. This chain's CDR3 is CASSRTGASTFTDTQYF. The DNA of the CDR3 is TGTGCCAGCAGCCGGACCGGGGCTTCGACCTTCACAGATACGCAGTATTTT.

The rearrangement links TRBV6-1 to TRBJ1-2; no clear D gene. Trimming left V 3 bases short and J 1 base short, with 6 bases between. Germline lookup yields CDR1 MNHNS and CDR2 SASEGT. The CDR3 has 13 residues. The CDR3 nucleotides are TGTGCCAGCAGTGAGTTGGGTAACTATGGCTACACCTTC. Translating it yields CASSELGNYGYTF.

The chain couples TRBV7-2 to TRBJ1-3; D is undetermined. Germline loops: CDR1 SGHTA, CDR2 FQGNSA. This CDR3 is built from 15 residues. The ends were cut back, 6 bases at V and 0 bases at J, with 12 bases in the middle. This CDR3 reads CASSRDVLSGNTIYF. The DNA of the CDR3 is TGTGCCAGCAGTCGAGACGTACTCTCTGGAAACACCATATATTTT. The full variable domain, its missing parts supplied by reference TRBV7-2 and TRBJ1-3, is GAGVSQSPSNKVTEKGKDVELRCDPISGHTALYWYRQSLGQGLEFLIYFQGNSAPDKSGLPSDRFSAERTGGSVSTLTIQRTQQEDSAVYLCASSRDVLSGNTIYFGEGSWLTVV.

This clone has a handful of counts. The chain joins TRBV6-5 to TRBJ2-6; D might be TRBD1 or TRBD2, each matching 5 bases. CDR3 length equals 15 residues. Germline V CDR1 and CDR2: MNHEY, SVGAGI. Trimming took off 8 bases at V and 3 bases at J, with 14 bases between the two ends. CDR3 protein: CASGGNLFGANVLTF. The CDR3 bases are TGTGCCAGCGGGGGAAACCTTTTTGGGGCCAACGTCCTGACTTTC.

J is TRBJ2-1 and V is TRBV4-3; D assignment may be TRBD1 or TRBD2 (5 bases each). Germline values: CDR1 LGHNA, CDR2 YSLEER. The CDR3 spans 16 residues. V was shortened by 0 bases and J by 2 bases, with 11 bases between the two germline ends. CDR3 DNA sequence: TGCGCCAGCAGCCAAGATTCGGGGCCGCCCTACAATGAGCAGTTCTTC. This translates into CASSQDSGPPYNEQFF.

The rearrangement joins TRBV19 to TRBJ1-1, with 7 nucleotides matching TRBD1. V lost 0 bases to trimming and J lost 5 bases; unmatched junction nucleotides: 6. The CDR3 extends over 15 amino acids. From germline, CDR1 is LNHDA and CDR2 SQIVND (reference sequence). This chain's CDR3 is CASSIDGRGLTEAFF. In DNA, the CDR3 is TGTGCCAGTAGTATAGATGGTAGGGGGCTTACTGAAGCTTTCTTT.

The J gene is TRBJ1-2, the V gene TRBV6-6; D gene uncertain. This CDR3 contains 12 residues. With 2 bases removed from V and 7 bases from J, the gap between germline ends came to 8 bases. Germline lookup yields CDR1 MNHNY and CDR2 SVGAGI (reference sequence). The CDR3 DNA reads as TGTGCCAGCAGTTACGTACGGAGTGGCTACACCTTC. Its translation is CASSYVRSGYTF.

The chain combines TRBV4-3 with TRBJ1-1, with 9 bases lining up with TRBD1. CDR1 LGHNA and CDR2 YSLEER come from the germline V gene. The CDR3 loop spans 14 amino acids. Trimming at V came to 4 bases and at J to 4 bases, leaving 4 bases not matched to a gene. CDR3 bases: TGCGCCAGCAGCCGAGAGACAGGGGGCACTGAAGCTTTCTTT. This codes for CASSRETGGTEAFF.